The 2 T cell receptor beta chains in this list originate from one sample, sequenced in a study of T cells in Graves' hyperthyroidism and ophthalmopathy. TCR beta CDR3 region amplification was performed from RNA transcripts. Researchers ran a first-round RT-PCR on the TCR CDR3 using the HTBI primer set. TCRdb reanalysed the multiplex PCR reads using MiXCR and keeps one entry per CDR3 protein. The table has approximately 400,000 distinct CDR3 sequences, roughly 14% seen once; the top ten hold around a quarter. The sample consisted of blood. These receptors were obtained from a woman under 30 with Graves' hyperthyroidism that later progressed to Graves' ophthalmopathy.

This clonotype was counted ten times or more. The chain recombines TRBV7-8 with TRBJ2-1, with D maybe TRBD2 (6 bases). Trimming removed 4 bases at V and 3 bases at J, with 19 bases between. The CDR3 is 17 residues long. In germline, CDR1 is SGHVS, CDR2 FQNEAQ. CDR3 protein: CASSYYRVVEGYNEQFF. In nucleotides, the CDR3 is TGTGCCAGCAGCTATTACCGGGTAGTGGAGGGCTACAATGAGCAGTTCTTC.

This clonotype showed up many times. In nucleotides, the CDR3 is TGTGCCAGCAGCCCTCGGGACAGGGGGCGCCAAGAGACCCAGTACTTC. Its protein is CASSPRDRGRQETQYF. The gene calls are TRBV7-9 and TRBJ2-5; 12 bases match TRBD1. The CDR3 consists of 16 residues. V dropped 5 bases and J dropped 1; count of bases not matched to a gene: 5. Germline CDR1 reads SEHNR; CDR2 reads FQNEAQ (reference sequence). Full variable domain (rest looked up from reference TRBV7-9 and TRBJ2-5): DTGVSQNPRHKITKRGQNVTFRCDPISEHNRLYWYRQTLGQGPEFLTYFQNEAQLEKSRLLSDRFSAERPKGSFSTLEIQRTEQGDSAMYLCASSPRDRGRQETQYFGPGTRLLVL.